This entry is about one T cell receptor beta chain. This clone was recorded only once. The antigen it binds to is not known. The input lacks base qualities; no much larger clone sits a single base away. This entry is derived from a study of cytomegalovirus exposure and HLA in healthy donors (dated by TCRdb to 2015 to 2018). Background on the whole study: In an earlier analysis of 587 of the donors, 250 to 300 Gb of sequence data and 120 million or so unique TCR beta sequences from about 190 million T cells were reported. Of the 398 genotyped donors, over 65% fell in the genetic ancestry cluster associated with self-reported Caucasian donors. The aim of the study was to test whether cataloging public T cell receptors could identify signatures of past pathogen exposure. Both class I and class II loci were covered by HLA typing, at four-digit resolution. The later analysis used no new phenotypic data to find candidate immune exposures, relying instead on TCR beta sequences and their occurrence across donors. An earlier analysis of some 600 of the donors applied high-throughput TCR beta sequencing to assess whether each TCR beta V gene segment acted as functional or pseudogenic. The study used immunosequencing to profile the T cell repertoires of approximately 640 subjects and linked those repertoires to cytomegalovirus serostatus. Typing coverage differed by locus: A, B, C, DRB1 and DQB1 were typed in roughly 620-630 donors, DQA1 in 500 to 550, DPA1 in some 570, and DPB1 in 472. High-throughput TCR immunosequencing, statistical association of individual TCRs with disease status, and machine learning were combined to predict cytomegalovirus infection status. To study patterns of TCR occurrence, a later analysis re-analyzed previously published TCR beta repertoires from around 670 donors and added high-resolution HLA genotyping. Every repertoire in the discovery cohort had been generated on one and the same sequencing platform. Among 350 to 400 genotyped donors of the cohort, an average of about 240,000 unique TCR beta nucleotide sequences were sequenced per donor, around a sixth of them non-productive. In a later genetic analysis, genome-wide SNP genotypes for about 55% of the 666 donors were used, and that subset was treated as a discovery cohort. An early release that covered approximately 600 HLA-typed donors contained approximately 300 gigabases of sequencing data and around 80 million unique TCR sequences. Four to six DR-DQ haplotypes were handled as single units for association and clustering, since linkage in the cohort was strong. Donor age, sex, ethnicity and CMV serostatus were compiled alongside the repertoire data. In addition to the first cohort of roughly 670 subjects, a separate validation cohort of 120 different subjects was used.

What the work shows at the level of the full study, not this receptor alone: A cluster of highly shared sequence variants was judged likely to be a technical artifact of the sequencing pipeline. The presence/absence analyses assumed that sequencing depth was roughly uniform across donors, and that assumption may not be true. When HLA alleles, especially DR and DQ, strongly co-occurred, attributing TCR associations to individual alleles was difficult. In a later analysis, HLA-associated TCR beta chains were found to be more clonally expanded and to have lower generation probabilities than equally common non-associated chains. In both the original and validation cohorts, the classifier was reported to diagnose cytomegalovirus status with high specificity and sensitivity. In the study, some 160 TCR beta chains were listed as associated with cytomegalovirus. Correlated functional status among segregating V segments might reflect linkage disequilibrium, but an unknown experimental factor could not be ruled out. The earlier analysis of 587 of the donors excluded approximately 17 rarely observed V segments, including chromosome 9 orphons, because counts were too low. In a later analysis, several top co-occurrence clusters were reported to appear linked to parvovirus B19, influenza, CMV and Epstein-Barr virus. Because some donors lacked HLA typing at each locus, the association tests relied only on the typed subset. In vitro tests confirmed that a few of the cytomegalovirus-associated TCR beta chains recognize cytomegalovirus antigens. In an earlier analysis of 587 of the donors, most TCR beta V segments were observed in productive rearrangements about 87% or about 30% of the time, broadly matching IMGT annotations. Immune exposure information for the cohort was limited to CMV serostatus. While some public TCRs were present in many individuals, most TCR sequences turned up only very rarely across donors. This cohort had only TCR beta chains sequenced, and the lack of alpha or paired-chain data limited which features could be detected. It was suggested by the authors that the approach could potentially be generalized to other disease states and immunological phenotypes. In a later analysis, TCR association rates were found to vary across HLA loci, with the most associated TCRs seen for DRB1 alleles and the fewest for HLA-C alleles. According to a later genetic analysis, donors in an Asian-associated ancestry cluster had fewer N-insertions in productive TCRs than the approximately 630-donor mean. A later genetic analysis associated a missense DCLRE1C variant with V-gene and J-gene trimming of TCR beta chains, and an independent cohort replicated the association. A further reported finding was that TCR beta sequences accurately predicted the HLA-A and HLA-B alleles for most subjects in the first cohort. At a false discovery rate of 0.05, a later analysis linked around 15,000 TCR beta sequences to specific HLA alleles. Some IMGT-functional V segments, including TRBV6-2 and TRBV6-3, could not be distinguished by the 87-base-pair reads and were therefore excluded. A later analysis found that most CMV-associated TCR beta chains appeared HLA-restricted, with HLA associations seemingly driven largely by CMV exposure.

Library preparation employed the immunoSEQ multiplex PCR assay. For the multiplex PCR, a mixture combining 60 forward primers for TCR Vbeta segments and 13 reverse primers for TCR Jbeta segments was used. The CDR3 region of rearranged TCR beta genes was amplified from genomic DNA with a multiplex PCR assay. Amplified TCR beta libraries were sequenced as 87-base-pair reads on the Illumina HiSeq System. The authors processed their data as follows. Across the roughly 700 repertoires, a later analysis counted 75 million to 90 million unique TCR beta chains, approximately 12 million of which were shared by at least two donors. Raw reads were error-corrected and collapsed into unique sequences by a nearest-neighbor algorithm in which closely related sequences were merged to remove PCR and sequencing errors. CDR3 sequences were aligned to IMGT reference sequences to assign V, D and J gene segments. For a sequence to be retained, a match of at least six nucleotides was required to both a V gene segment and a J gene segment. A rearrangement counted as productive if the CDR3 had no stop codons and remained in frame with V and J, and every other rearrangement counted as non-productive. Following IMGT convention, CDR3 was defined as the stretch from the second conserved V-encoded cysteine to the conserved J-encoded phenylalanine. Sequences without an unambiguous match to a single V gene segment were excluded from the earlier analysis of about 630 of the donors. An earlier analysis of just under 600 of the donors called V segments functional above 56.7% productive rearrangements and segregating when the between-donor standard deviation exceeded 5%. To diagnose cytomegalovirus status from the catalog of TCR beta chain sequences, a statistical classification framework was built. V and J gene assignment, in a later analysis, came from comparing TCR nucleotide sequences with IMGT/GENE-DB human TR gene sequences. Using the TCRdist pipeline, a later analysis assigned CDR3 sequences along with most-parsimonious VDJ recombination scenarios. A later analysis defined each TCR beta chain by its CDR3 amino acid sequence plus V-gene family, and excluded reads lacking a unique V-gene family. As a way to deal with suspected cross-contamination and a sequencing artifact, a later analysis dropped 640 or so nucleotide sequences that were highly shared and had low generation probability. For each public chain, a later analysis derived a clonal expansion index from normalized ranks of inferred template counts within each repertoire. In a later analysis, generation probabilities were computed using a VDJ recombination model fitted to out-of-frame rearrangements, and the results were checked against IGoR. A later analysis scored TCR-TCR, TCR-HLA and TCR-CMV co-occurrence with hypergeometric tests, applying a repertoire-size bias correction to TCR pairs. False discovery rates were estimated in a later analysis by permuting HLA or CMV assignments 20 times. In a later analysis, co-occurring TCRs were grouped using DBSCAN, and TCRdist sequence similarity was added for clustering within HLA-allele-positive subsets. Repertoires with fewer than 30,000 or more than 120,000 public chains, plus five repertoires with anomalous nucleotide sharing, were excluded from co-occurrence clustering. The clones in this table, taken by TCRdb from immuneACCESS, are in-frame only. Not every clone is retained; where verified, under half of the shortfall comes from an unresolved V gene, and the cause of the rest is unknown. The V and J calls and the clone size are those of that table, but D and trimming were determined from the DNA. A total of 75,000 to 95,000 clones appear in this sample, nearly 80% of them only once. The ten largest clonotypes hold 4.6% of the sample.

The cohort comprised 666 healthy bone marrow donors. At the time of sampling, all cohort members were nominally healthy, though unrecorded immune exposures were likely present. The donor was CMV seropositive and belonged to the group of 250 to 300 seropositive cohort members. A peripheral blood sample was collected from each donor, and TCR beta sequencing was performed on peripheral blood mononuclear cells. Genomic DNA was extracted from the blood cell samples with the Qiagen DNeasy Blood Extraction Kit. V is trimmed back by 7 bases and J by 0 bases, and the junction contains 6 bases that no gene match accounts for. From the germline V gene (reference sequence), CDR1 is LNHDA and CDR2 is SQIVND. The CDR3, cysteine through phenylalanine, is 14 amino acids long. Only CDR3 DNA remains: 42 bases, in frame from the first base.

Sequenced input: PBMCs. The TCR sequence derives from a middle-aged woman in good health and CMV-seropositive. The chain couples TRBV19 to TRBJ2-7, and 7 junctional nucleotides match TRBD1. The nucleotides read TGTGCCAGTACCCCCAGGGGGTCCTCCTACGAGCAGTACTTC. It encodes CASTPRGSSYEQYF.